This T cell receptor beta chain appears in the sequencing data of a study of blood T cell repertoires in COVID-19. Original data processing: The assay estimated nucleated cells by amplifying reference gene primers. Clones were sequenced by immunoSEQ multiplex PCR, and TCRdb holds only the in-frame ones, with some missing. The V and J calls and clone size are taken from that table; D and trimming were inferred from the DNA. The repertoire holds roughly 130,000 clones, more than 75% seen once, with more than 3% in the top ten. The V gene's germline CDR1 is SGHVS and CDR2 FQNEAQ. Trimming pared 4 bases from V and 14 bases from J, leaving 15 bases between. This CDR3 is 12 amino acids long.

The V and J genes are TRBV7-8 and TRBJ2-1, with D possibly matching TRBD1 (6 bases). The specimen sequenced was peripheral blood. The receptor was derived from a man over 45 with active COVID-19. CDR3 loop: CASSSLGQGKFF. The CDR3 DNA follows: TGTGCCAGCAGCTCCCTTGGGCAGGGGAAGTTCTTC.